One sample yielded the 32 T cell receptor beta chains listed below, sequenced in a study of T cell repertoires in cytomegalovirus infection. TCRdb re-derived calls from the reads in MiXCR, one entry per CDR3 protein. The sample shows some 390,000 distinct CDR3 sequences, less than 20% of them seen only once. The source material was PBMCs. These receptors all come from a human donor in good health (CMV status not recorded). Some clones in this sample may be carry-over from other donors' samples.

This sequence joins TRBV10-3 and TRBJ2-5; D may be TRBD1 (5 bases). This CDR3 is 15 amino acids long. Germline V gives CDR1 ENHRY, CDR2 SYGVKD. V was shortened by 0 bases and J by 7 bases, with 15 bases between the two germline ends. CDR3 sequence (DNA): TGTGCCATCAGTGAGTCCACAGGAGATTCGGCGACCCAGTACTTC. It specifies CAISESTGDSATQYF.

In this sample, this clonotype turned up many times. The chain combines TRBV7-8 with TRBJ2-5; 10 bases align to TRBD2. Germline trimming cut 5 bases from V and 4 bases from J; bases unmatched to any gene: 7. CDR1 and CDR2 from the germline V gene are SGHVS and FQNEAQ. This CDR3 has 15 residues. The CDR3 loop is CASSPWGTSVETQYF. CDR3 in DNA: TGTGCCAGCAGCCCTTGGGGGACTAGCGTAGAGACCCAGTACTTC.

The rearrangement uses TRBV7-9 and TRBJ1-1; perhaps TRBD1 as D (5 bases). Trimming took off 5 bases at V and 8 bases at J, with 12 bases between the two ends. There are 12 residues in the CDR3. Germline V lookup: CDR1 SEHNR, CDR2 FQNEAQ (reference sequence). The CDR3: CASSVGRVEAFF. Written as DNA, the CDR3 is TGTGCCAGCAGCGTAGGCAGGGTAGAAGCTTTCTTT. The whole variable domain, remainder taken from reference TRBV7-9 and TRBJ1-1, is DTGVSQNPRHKITKRGQNVTFRCDPISEHNRLYWYRQTLGQGPEFLTYFQNEAQLEKSRLLSDRFSAERPKGSFSTLEIQRTEQGDSAMYLCASSVGRVEAFFGQGTRLTVV.

This clonotype has more than one count but fewer than ten. The chain is built from TRBV20-1 and TRBJ2-1, with a tentative D call TRBD2 (5 bases). Germline CDR1 is DFQATT and CDR2 is SNEGSKA (reference sequence). Trimming took 0 bases from V and 8 from J, leaving 17 bases between them. This CDR3 is 15 amino acids long. In DNA, the CDR3 is TGCAGTGCTAGAGATGCTAGGACTCCGGGCGATGAGCAGTTCTTC. The encoded protein is CSARDARTPGDEQFF.

This clonotype was observed at least ten times. V gene TRBV7-2 combines with J gene TRBJ2-3, with D hard to call. The CDR3 has 16 amino acids. V was cut by 1 base and J by 7 bases, with 18 bases left in between. Germline CDR1 and CDR2: SGHTA and FQGNSA. The CDR3 here is CASSLGSGRVLHTQYF. In DNA form, the CDR3 reads TGTGCCAGCAGCTTAGGTTCCGGACGAGTCTTGCATACGCAGTATTTT.

The chain couples TRBV3-1 to TRBJ2-1; TRBD2 aligns across 7 bases. V lost 3 bases to trimming and J lost 9 bases; unmatched junction nucleotides: 5. The germline CDR1 and CDR2 sequences are LGHDT and YNNKEL (reference sequence). The CDR3 loop spans 13 amino acids. The CDR3 DNA reads TGTGCCAGCAGCCAGGCCAGGGAGGGTGAGCAGTTCTTC. It codes for CASSQAREGEQFF.

V and J are TRBV6-2 or TRBV6-3 and TRBJ2-1; 7 nucleotides agree with TRBD1. From germline, CDR1 is MNHEY and CDR2 SVGEGT. Trimming took 7 bases from V and 0 from J; bases not matched to a gene: 9. There are 16 residues in the CDR3. CDR3 loop: CASTATGPYSYNEQFF. The DNA for the CDR3 is TGTGCCAGCACCGCGACAGGGCCCTACTCCTACAATGAGCAGTTCTTC.

This clonotype was seen a handful of times. The chain couples TRBV7-6 to TRBJ1-1; D remains unclear. V lost 0 bases and J lost 5, with 10 bases in between. The CDR3 length is 14 residues. The germline V gene has CDR1 SGHVS and CDR2 FNYEAQ. CDR3 nucleotides: TGTGCCAGCAGCTTAGCAATGTCGGCAACTGAAGCTTTCTTT. It yields the protein CASSLAMSATEAFF.

The chain has TRBV2 and TRBJ1-2; D is perhaps TRBD1 (5 bases). The CDR3 runs to 13 residues. The V end lost 3 bases, the J end lost 8 bases, and 13 bases lay between the germline ends. Germline V CDR1 and CDR2: SNHLY, FYNNEI. The CDR3 spells CASSDPRAGGYTF. CDR3 nucleotides: TGTGCCAGCAGTGACCCCAGGGCAGGGGGCTACACCTTC.

Worth noting for this clonotype: At one of its ends the junction is not consistent with the germline gene, which may arise from a read error. This chain connects TRBV9 to TRBJ2-5, with 12 bases lining up with TRBD2. This CDR3 region has 17 residues. Per the germline V gene, CDR1 is SGDLS and CDR2 is YYNGEE. CDR3 sequence reads: CASSVAPSRWTSGELFF. In DNA, the CDR3 is TGTGCCAGCAGCGTAGCCCCATCGAGATGGACTAGCGGGGAGCTTTTTTTC.

J is TRBJ2-5 and V is TRBV25-1; D gene ambiguous. This CDR3 comprises 10 residues. Germline V lookup: CDR1 MGHDK, CDR2 SYGVNS. Trimming shortened V by 8 bases and J by 3 bases, and 4 bases separated the two germline ends. CDR3 coding DNA: TGTGCCAGCCAGGAAGAGACCCAGTACTTC. Its protein is CASQEETQYF.

The chain employs TRBV10-3 and TRBJ2-7; TRBD1 might be the D (6 bases). The V gene lost 0 bases and the J gene lost 4 bases, with 13 bases spanning the gap. Germline V lookup: CDR1 ENHRY, CDR2 SYGVKD. The CDR3 is 15 residues long. CDR3 sequence (DNA): TGTGCCATCAGTGAGTCGTACGGGACATCATACGAGCAGTACTTC. This sequence encodes CAISESYGTSYEQYF.

The chain recombines TRBV20-1 with TRBJ2-1; D perhaps matches TRBD2 (6 bases). The V gene lost 4 bases and the J gene lost 7 bases, with 11 bases spanning the gap. CDR3 length: 12 residues. Germline V gene lookup returns CDR1 DFQATT and CDR2 SNEGSKA (reference sequence). CDR3: CSATDYRNEQFF. CDR3 sequence (DNA): TGCAGTGCTACGGACTATCGGAATGAGCAGTTCTTC.

The chain employs TRBV7-2 and TRBJ2-7, with a tentative D call TRBD1 (6 bases). V was cut by 5 bases and J by 9 bases, with 20 bases left in between. Germline CDR1 reads SGHTA; CDR2 reads FQGNSA. CDR3 length: 14 residues. Here the CDR3 DNA reads TGTGCCAGCAGCCGGGGACAAGAGAGTACGAGGCAGTACTTC. Protein: CASSRGQESTRQYF.

In this sample, this clonotype turned up many times. V and J are TRBV7-6 and TRBJ2-7; no reliable D call. V gave up 3 bases and J gave up 0 bases, with 9 bases separating them. CDR1 SGHVS and CDR2 FNYEAQ come from the germline V gene. The CDR3 has 14 amino acids. Written as DNA, the CDR3 is TGTGCCAGCAGCTTGGCCCGCGCCTCCTACGAGCAGTACTTC. Protein sequence: CASSLARASYEQYF.

The V and J genes are TRBV6-2 or TRBV6-3 and TRBJ2-1; unclear D gene. Trimming took 7 bases from V and 1 from J, leaving 14 bases between them. This CDR3 is built from 15 residues. Germline V gives CDR1 MNHEY, CDR2 SVGEGT. The CDR3, as DNA: TGTGCCAGCACCCCTTATGGGAAATCCTACAATGAGCAGTTCTTC. Protein: CASTPYGKSYNEQFF.

This chain joins TRBV11-2 and TRBJ2-3; 10 bases are shared with TRBD2. V shed 2 bases and J 8 bases; nucleotides not matched to a gene: 10. This CDR3 is built from 16 residues. CDR1 SGHAT and CDR2 FQNNGV come from the germline V gene. The chain's CDR3 is CASSLIRTSGPRTQYF. Written as DNA, the CDR3 is TGTGCCAGCAGCTTAATAAGGACTAGCGGTCCCCGTACGCAGTATTTT.

The J gene is TRBJ2-7, the V gene TRBV7-8; D gene uncertain. V was shortened by 2 bases and J by 1 base, with 9 bases between the two germline ends. Per the germline V gene, CDR1 is SGHVS and CDR2 is FQNEAQ. The CDR3 length is 14 residues. CDR3 sequence reads: CASSLIPTSYEQYF. The CDR3 DNA reads TGTGCCAGCAGCTTAATTCCGACTTCCTACGAGCAGTACTTC.

This clonotype was picked up a small number of times. V usage is TRBV7-2 and J usage is TRBJ1-2; 7 nucleotides align to TRBD1. CDR1 is SGHTA and CDR2 is FQGNSA in the germline V gene. V gave up 4 bases and J gave up 6 bases; unmatched junction bases: 11. The CDR3 length is 15 residues. In DNA, the CDR3 is TGTGCCAGCAGCTACCGGAGACAGGGCGAGAATGGCTACACCTTC. Translating it yields CASSYRRQGENGYTF.

This clonotype was observed a few times. The V gene is TRBV20-1, the J gene TRBJ2-3; either TRBD1 or TRBD2 may supply D (5 bases each). The CDR3 loop spans 14 amino acids. Germline V gene sequence: CDR1 DFQATT, CDR2 SNEGSKA (reference sequence). V dropped 6 bases and J dropped 8 bases, with 21 bases sitting between them. The CDR3 spells CSAPRDEGVGTQYF. CDR3 DNA: TGCAGTGCCCCCCGGGACGAAGGGGTGGGTACGCAGTATTTT.

This clonotype has more than one count but fewer than ten. The V and J genes are TRBV7-6 and TRBJ2-7; 7 nucleotides line up with TRBD2. The length of the CDR3 is 14 residues. Germline V gene data show CDR1 as SGHVS and CDR2 as FNYEAQ. V was pared by 5 bases and J by 2 bases, with 6 bases of the junction left unmatched. The CDR3 DNA reads as TGTGCCAGCAGCCAAGCGGGACGAACCTACGAGCAGTACTTC. Translated: CASSQAGRTYEQYF.

The V call is TRBV2, the J call TRBJ2-7; the D is unclear. This CDR3 comprises 13 residues. From germline, CDR1 is SNHLY and CDR2 FYNNEI. V lost 7 bases and J lost 5, with 15 bases in between. CDR3 loop: CASTPLAADEQYF. DNA for the CDR3: TGTGCCAGCACGCCTCTGGCGGCCGACGAGCAGTACTTC.

Ten or more counts support this clonotype. The J gene is TRBJ2-5, the V gene TRBV7-9; 8 nucleotides match TRBD1. V dropped 5 bases and J dropped 5; count of bases not matched to a gene: 19. Germline lookup yields CDR1 SEHNR and CDR2 FQNEAQ (reference sequence). This CDR3 contains 18 residues. The CDR3: CASSPRPRQGTIEETQYF. The DNA for the CDR3 is TGTGCCAGCAGCCCTAGGCCGCGACAGGGGACGATTGAGGAGACCCAGTACTTC.

The sample holds many counts of this clonotype. The CDR3 DNA sequence: TGTGCCAGCAGCCGTCGCACAGGGGAGCATGGCTACACCTTC. Its translation: CASSRRTGEHGYTF. The chain carries TRBV7-2 and TRBJ1-2; TRBD1 agrees at 7 bases. The CDR3 sequence is 14 residues long. CDR1 and CDR2 from the germline V gene are SGHTA and FQGNSA. The V gene end was trimmed by 5 bases and the J gene end by 6 bases; junction bases not matched to a gene: 9.

This chain joins TRBV7-9 and TRBJ1-1; 7 positions match TRBD1. V lost 0 bases to trimming and J lost 7 bases; unmatched junction nucleotides: 11. CDR3 length equals 16 residues. Germline CDR1 and CDR2: SEHNR and FQNEAQ (reference sequence). CDR3 in amino acids: CASSLALAGTDLEAFF. The CDR3 DNA reads as TGTGCCAGCAGCTTAGCGCTAGCAGGGACAGACCTTGAAGCTTTCTTT.

This clonotype was recorded many times. The chain is built from TRBV12-3 or TRBV12-4 and TRBJ2-7; perhaps D is TRBD1 or TRBD2 (5 bases each). The CDR3 loop spans 12 amino acids. Trimming pared 8 bases from V and 2 bases from J, leaving 10 bases between. In DNA, the CDR3 is TGTGCCAGCCGCTTGGGACCCTACGAGCAGTACTTC. Its translation: CASRLGPYEQYF.

The rearrangement links TRBV19 to TRBJ1-1; D gene unclear. Germline V gene lookup returns CDR1 LNHDA and CDR2 SQIVND (reference sequence). There are 11 residues in the CDR3. Trimming stripped 7 bases from V and 4 bases from J, with 7 bases between. The CDR3 nucleotides are TGTGCCAGTATGTGGAGCACTGAAGCTTTCTTT. This sequence encodes CASMWSTEAFF.

This clonotype has just one count. The V gene is TRBV20-1, the J gene TRBJ2-7; D gene uncertain. Trimming took 1 base from V and 2 from J, leaving 9 bases between them. There are 13 residues in the CDR3. The germline V gene encodes CDR1 DFQATT and CDR2 SNEGSKA (reference sequence). The chain's CDR3 is CSARGPTAYEQYF. Written as DNA, the CDR3 is TGCAGTGCTAGAGGTCCCACAGCCTACGAGCAGTACTTC.

This rearrangement joins TRBV5-1 to TRBJ2-3; D gene ambiguous. Germline CDR1 reads SGHRS; CDR2 reads YFSETQ. Trimming shortened V by 4 bases and J by 0 bases, and 24 bases separated the two germline ends. This CDR3 contains 19 residues. The CDR3 reads CASSPPGGSSKVSTDTQYF. CDR3 nucleotide sequence: TGCGCCAGCAGCCCGCCCGGCGGTAGCTCCAAAGTCAGCACAGATACGCAGTATTTT.

The chain is built from TRBV15 and TRBJ2-3; 10 bases agree with TRBD2. The V gene end was trimmed by 0 bases and the J gene end by 4 bases; junction bases not matched to a gene: 4. The germline V gene has CDR1 LNHNV and CDR2 YYDKDF (reference sequence). The CDR3 has 16 amino acids. The CDR3 region has the DNA TGTGCCACCAGCAGAGATATAGCGGGGGGTGCAGATACGCAGTATTTT. Translated, it gives CATSRDIAGGADTQYF.

There are many counts of this clonotype. V gene TRBV7-2 combines with J gene TRBJ2-1; 10 bases are a match to TRBD2. This CDR3 region has 14 residues. From germline, CDR1 is SGHTA and CDR2 FQGNSA. After removal of 4 bases from V and 7 bases from J, the junction contained 4 bases not matched to a gene. The CDR3 here is CASSSGLAKNEQFF. The CDR3, as DNA: TGTGCCAGCAGCTCGGGACTAGCGAAGAATGAGCAGTTCTTC.

This chain joins TRBV18 and TRBJ1-5; no firm D call. Germline V gene sequence: CDR1 KGHSH, CDR2 LQKENI. The V gene lost 2 bases and the J gene lost 7 bases, with 9 bases spanning the gap. The CDR3 runs to 13 residues. The CDR3 DNA reads TGTGCCAGCTCACCAATAGGGAACCAGCCCCAGCATTTT. Translation: CASSPIGNQPQHF.